This TCR beta chain was captured by sequencing in a study of tumor and adjacent non-tumor tissue in lung cancer. Across the study: Each sample yielded around 4.2 million productive TCRbeta reads on average. General study results and limits: Tumor repertoires had a smaller top 100 clone share than normal lung.

TCRbeta libraries were built with three rounds of nested PCR, modified from ARM-PCR. TCRdb recomputed calls from the multiplex PCR reads with MiXCR, one row per CDR3 protein. The sample yields 200,000 to 250,000 distinct CDR3 sequences, 60% to 75% seen once. The V gene end was trimmed by 3 bases and the J gene end by 1 base; junction bases not matched to a gene: 7. CDR3 size: 16 residues. Germline CDR1 is DFQATT and CDR2 is SNEGSKA (reference sequence). This clonotype was seen a few times. Its specificity is unknown. This sample's RNA came from whole unsorted tissue. Newly diagnosed lung cancer patients had thoracic surgery in China, August–November 2014, without prior chemotherapy.

The receptor was isolated from a man in his 60s with non-small cell lung cancer. Sequenced sample: lung tumor tissue. This chain uses TRBV20-1 with TRBJ2-1; the match to TRBD2 covers 9 bases. The DNA for the CDR3 is TGCAGTGCTAGGGTTCGAGCGGGAGGTTCCTACAATGAGCAGTTCTTC. This gives the protein CSARVRAGGSYNEQFF.